This TCR beta chain derives from a study of CD8+CD57+ T cells in acquired aplastic anemia. In the study overall: Quantities of DNA derived from sorted CD4+ and CD8+ cells averaged approximately 3.3 ug.

CDR3 and TCR beta VDJ profiling relied on a genomic DNA template. TCRdb reprocessed the reads with MiXCR, giving one entry per CDR3 protein. The sample contains fewer than 200,000 distinct CDR3 sequences, more than 45% of which appear only once. Germline assignment: CDR1 MGHRA and CDR2 YSYEKL. V lost 1 base and J 4 bases, leaving 19 bases between the germline ends. This CDR3 spans 17 amino acids. This clonotype was picked up many times. By flow cytometry, patients selected for sequencing had shown an expansion of CD8+CD57+ cells. The source material was sorted CD4+, CD8+, or CD8+CD57+ T cells (not recorded which) from PBMCs. This TCR came from a human donor with aplastic anemia. The V gene is TRBV4-1, the J gene TRBJ1-2, with D possibly TRBD1 on 5 matching bases. CDR3 DNA sequence: TGCGCCAGCAGCCAAGCAGGCGCAGGGATCGAGGTCTATGGCTACACCTTC. It translates to CASSQAGAGIEVYGYTF.